This TCR beta chain is drawn from a study of CD8 T cells in ankylosing spondylitis. General study findings and limits: In ankylosing spondylitis patients, matched synovial fluid reportedly showed significant enrichment of disease-linked clones.

TCRdb reprocessed the 5' RACE reads with MiXCR, giving one entry per CDR3 protein. Among a few hundred thousand distinct CDR3 sequences listed, 18% were seen once. The CDR3 has 14 residues. Trimming removed 3 bases from V and 6 bases from J, with 15 bases in between. CDR1 is KGHSH, CDR2 LQKENI, per germline. On this clonotype: What it recognizes is unknown.

The receptor was isolated from a male donor with ankylosing spondylitis or in good health (not recorded which). This chain links TRBV18 with TRBJ2-7; no definite D call. The sample taken for sequencing was blood, either unsorted or a sorted T cell fraction (not recorded which). CDR3 nucleotides: TGTGCCAGCTCACCCAGTCCTCCCCTCCGCGAGCAGTACTTC. It specifies CASSPSPPLREQYF.